The 17 T cell receptor beta chains presented below share a single source sample, sequenced in a study of T cell changes during pregnancy in multiple sclerosis. Generated by immunoSEQ multiplex PCR, the TCRdb table keeps only in-frame clones and is missing some. Here the sample spans about 40,000 clones, 91% being singletons. Specimen: CD4+ T cells from peripheral blood mononuclear cells, collected before pregnancy. These receptors all come from a female donor with multiple sclerosis, enrolled in a pregnancy study.

The V and J genes are TRBV19 and TRBJ1-3, with 7 bases that match TRBD1. Germline loops: CDR1 LNHDA, CDR2 SQIVND (reference sequence). Trimming removed 5 bases from V and 4 bases from J; junction bases left unmatched: 5. The CDR3 has 14 amino acids. CDR3 residues: CASSPRQGGNTIYF. The CDR3 DNA is TGTGCCAGTAGTCCACGACAGGGAGGAAACACCATATATTTT.

The V gene is TRBV6-5, the J gene TRBJ1-1; D is perhaps TRBD1 (6 bases). The CDR3 contains 14 residues. Germline V gene data show CDR1 as MNHEY and CDR2 as SVGAGI. The ends were cut back, 5 bases at V and 1 base at J, with 11 bases in the middle. The CDR3 region is CASSPGQPNTEAFF. The CDR3 DNA is TGTGCCAGCAGTCCCGGACAGCCGAACACTGAAGCTTTCTTT.

The chain combines TRBV4-3 with TRBJ1-5, with D uncertain. This CDR3 contains 15 residues. The V end lost 0 bases, the J end lost 1 base, and 7 bases lay between the germline ends. Germline V lookup: CDR1 LGHNA, CDR2 YSLEER. The CDR3: CASSQDPVSNQPQHF. The CDR3 DNA reads as TGCGCCAGCAGCCAAGATCCCGTGAGCAATCAGCCCCAGCATTTT.

J is TRBJ2-7 and V is TRBV7-8, with D maybe TRBD2 (6 bases). CDR1 is SGHVS and CDR2 is FQNEAQ in the germline V gene. The germline V and J ends were trimmed by 3 bases and 5 bases, with 20 bases remaining between them. This CDR3 region has 16 residues. DNA of the CDR3: TGTGCCAGCAGCTTGTCCGGCGCCGGGGGAACGCACGAGCAGTACTTC. It encodes CASSLSGAGGTHEQYF.

J is TRBJ1-2 and V is TRBV5-8; D not certain. This CDR3 contains 15 residues. Germline lookup yields CDR1 SGHTS and CDR2 YDEGEE. Trimming left V 0 bases short and J 2 bases short, with 11 bases between. DNA for the CDR3: TGTGCCAGCAGCTTGGGGTGGAGGAGAAACTATGGCTACACCTTC. Translation: CASSLGWRRNYGYTF.

This rearrangement joins TRBV9 to TRBJ1-4; 8 bases match TRBD1. The CDR3 extends over 17 amino acids. Germline values: CDR1 SGDLS, CDR2 YYNGEE. J was trimmed by 8 bases and V by 1 base; bases with no gene match: 13. This chain's CDR3 is CASSVSGQGGWSEKLFF. In DNA, the CDR3 is TGTGCCAGCAGCGTAAGCGGACAGGGAGGTTGGTCAGAAAAACTGTTTTTT.

V is TRBV16 and J is TRBJ1-2; weak D call: TRBD1 (6 bases). This CDR3 is built from 14 residues. Looked up from germline, CDR1 is KGHSY and CDR2 is FQNENV. Trimming took 1 base from V and 10 from J, leaving 16 bases between them. CDR3 residues: CASSQLRQAVIYTF. DNA of the CDR3: TGTGCCAGCAGCCAATTAAGACAGGCGGTAATCTACACCTTC.

V is TRBV6-5 and J is TRBJ1-5, with 7 bases that match TRBD1. Germline loops: CDR1 MNHEY, CDR2 SVGAGI. The CDR3 is made up of 13 amino acids. After removal of 5 bases from V and 4 bases from J, the junction contained 2 bases not matched to a gene. For the CDR3, the DNA is TGTGCCAGCAGTAGGGACAGAAATCAGCCCCAGCATTTT. Translation: CASSRDRNQPQHF.

The gene calls are TRBV6-6 and TRBJ1-2; D is uncertain. From germline, CDR1 is MNHNY and CDR2 SVGAGI (reference sequence). The CDR3 has 13 amino acids. V was cut by 0 bases and J by 6 bases, with 8 bases left in between. The CDR3 spells CASSYSSGNGYTF. CDR3 coding DNA: TGTGCCAGCAGTTACTCTTCGGGAAATGGCTACACCTTC.

This clone was counted a single time. V and J are TRBV27 and TRBJ2-7, with 7 bases fitting TRBD1. This CDR3 spans 18 amino acids. Trimming took 5 bases from V and 3 from J; bases not matched to a gene: 19. Germline-derived CDR1 and CDR2 are MNHEY and SMNVEV (reference sequence). DNA of the CDR3: TGTGCCAGCAGTACTGCGAAAGGCCTGGGACAGCTGGTCTACGAGCAGTACTTC. This encodes CASSTAKGLGQLVYEQYF.

Comment on this clone: It is unclear where the CDR3 begins or ends on the DNA, so no DNA is shown, and the CDR3 is as TCRdb lists it. J is TRBJ2-2 and V is TRBV27; TRBD2, the table's D call, lacks a check against the DNA. The CDR3 adds up to 17 amino acids, both ends counted. Germline V gene lookup returns CDR1 MNHEY and CDR2 SMNVEV (reference sequence). The CDR3 protein is CASSFAGEGGTPGSCFF.

The chain carries TRBV6-5 and TRBJ1-4; D gene uncertain. Trimming stripped 10 bases from V and 3 bases from J, with 3 bases between. This CDR3 region has 10 residues. Germline CDR1 and CDR2: MNHEY and SVGAGI. In DNA form, the CDR3 reads TGTGCCACCTCTAATGAAAAACTGTTTTTT. Residues: CATSNEKLFF.

The chain recombines TRBV9 with TRBJ1-6; TRBD1 agrees at 9 bases. The CDR3 loop spans 19 amino acids. Germline V gene sequence: CDR1 SGDLS, CDR2 YYNGEE. Trimming removed 1 base from V and 5 bases from J; junction bases left unmatched: 13. This CDR3 reads CASSVPRTGASPDNSPLHF. In nucleotides, the CDR3 is TGTGCCAGCAGCGTACCGAGGACAGGGGCTTCCCCCGATAATTCACCCCTCCACTTT.

This sequence joins TRBV10-3 and TRBJ2-7, with TRBD2 as a possible D gene (6 bases). Germline lookup yields CDR1 ENHRY and CDR2 SYGVKD. The ends were cut back, 2 bases at V and 2 bases at J, with 10 bases in the middle. The CDR3 is 14 amino acids. The CDR3, as DNA: TGTGCCATCAGTGAGGGGACTCGCCCCTACGAGCAGTACTTC. As protein: CAISEGTRPYEQYF.

The gene calls are TRBV5-8 and TRBJ1-6, with 7 bases lining up with TRBD1. CDR1 and CDR2 (germline): SGHTS, YDEGEE. This CDR3 contains 16 residues. Trimming took 0 bases from V and 4 from J; bases not matched to a gene: 4. The CDR3 reads CASSLEGTAYNSPLHF. The DNA for the CDR3 is TGTGCCAGCAGCTTGGAGGGGACAGCTTATAATTCACCCCTCCACTTT.

V usage is TRBV30 and J usage is TRBJ1-6, with unresolved D. V gave up 4 bases and J gave up 4 bases, with 11 bases separating them. Germline CDR1 is GTSNPN and CDR2 is SVGIG (reference sequence). CDR3 size: 14 residues. The chain's CDR3 is CAWTGQTYNSPLHF. In DNA form, the CDR3 reads TGTGCCTGGACAGGCCAAACTTATAATTCACCCCTCCACTTT.

The gene calls are TRBV5-1 and TRBJ1-1; no clear D gene. Germline V gives CDR1 SGHRS, CDR2 YFSETQ. V lost 1 base, J lost 4 bases, and 8 bases lay in between. This CDR3 comprises 13 residues. The CDR3, as DNA: TGCGCCAGCAGCTTGTGGGCGCCCACTGAAGCTTTCTTT. It encodes CASSLWAPTEAFF.